This T cell receptor (beta chain) emerged from a study of blood T cell repertoires in COVID-19. TCRdb's copy holds only in-frame clones and misses some; the assay was immunoSEQ multiplex PCR. The sample contains 250,000 or so clones, 70% to 90% of which appear only once. The CDR3 sequence is 17 residues long. Germline values: CDR1 MNHEY, CDR2 SVGEGT. Trimming removed 0 bases at V and 0 bases at J, with 14 bases between. This sequence was found in an elderly man with acute or convalescent COVID-19. The chain employs TRBV6-2 or TRBV6-3 and TRBJ1-1; D is uncertain. Input material: peripheral blood. CDR3 DNA: TGTGCCAGCAGTTACTCATTCCGGGTGCGCATGAACACTGAAGCTTTCTTT. It yields the protein CASSYSFRVRMNTEAFF.